The 16 T cell receptor beta chains listed next were all sequenced from one sample in a study of blood T cell repertoires in COVID-19. TCRdb keeps only in-frame clones here, not all; method: immunoSEQ multiplex PCR. Of hundreds of thousands of clones detected, about 86% appear once; the ten largest clones hold around 6%. Material: peripheral blood. These receptors all stem from a man older than 75 with acute or convalescent COVID-19.

The rearrangement links TRBV5-4 to TRBJ1-2; the D gene is possibly TRBD1 (5 bases). Germline CDR1 reads SGHNT; CDR2 reads YYREEE (reference sequence). With 3 bases removed from V and 4 bases from J, the gap between germline ends came to 13 bases. CDR3 length: 14 amino acids. The CDR3 is CASSSSGYSYGYTF. CDR3 nucleotides: TGTGCCAGCAGCTCCTCAGGGTACAGCTATGGCTACACCTTC.

V and J are TRBV3-1 (or the pseudogene TRBV3-2) and TRBJ2-3, with 9 bases aligning to TRBD1. The germline CDR1 and CDR2 sequences are LGHDT and YNNKEL (reference sequence). J lost 12 bases, V lost 0 bases, and 10 bases had no gene match. The CDR3 has 15 residues. As DNA, the CDR3 is TGTGCCAGCAGCCAAGATCTGAGTGGGACAGGGAAACAGTATTTT. The encoded protein is CASSQDLSGTGKQYF.

This clone was detected only once. The gene calls are TRBV5-1 and TRBJ2-3; 7 bases are shared with TRBD2. This CDR3 is 14 amino acids long. Germline lookup yields CDR1 SGHRS and CDR2 YFSETQ. V was pared by 6 bases and J by 0 bases, with 4 bases of the junction left unmatched. The CDR3 region has the DNA TGCGCCAGCAAAGTCGGGGGGAGCACAGATACGCAGTATTTT. This encodes CASKVGGSTDTQYF.

The chain carries TRBV4-1 and TRBJ1-4, with D hard to call. CDR3 length: 14 amino acids. The V gene's germline CDR1 is MGHRA and CDR2 YSYEKL. With 0 bases removed from V and 4 bases from J, the gap between germline ends came to 6 bases. CDR3 protein: CASSQDPHNEKLFF. The CDR3 region has the DNA TGCGCCAGCAGCCAAGATCCCCATAATGAAAAACTGTTTTTT.

This sequence joins TRBV3-1 (or the pseudogene TRBV3-2) and TRBJ2-7; tentatively, D is TRBD1 (5 bases). The germline V gene encodes CDR1 LGHDT and CDR2 YNNKEL (reference sequence). Trimming took 1 base from V and 2 from J, leaving 12 bases between them. This CDR3 spans 15 amino acids. Written as DNA, the CDR3 is TGTGCCAGCAGCCAAGGGGGCAGGATCCCCTACGAGCAGTACTTC. Its translation: CASSQGGRIPYEQYF.

This clone is a singleton in its sample. The chain is built from TRBV27 and TRBJ1-2; 7 nucleotides align to TRBD1. The length of the CDR3 is 14 residues. Germline V lookup: CDR1 MNHEY, CDR2 SMNVEV (reference sequence). After removal of 5 bases from V and 7 bases from J, the junction contained 10 bases not matched to a gene. The CDR3 sequence is CASSVTGTVFGYTF. The DNA for the CDR3 is TGTGCCAGCAGTGTAACCGGGACAGTCTTTGGCTACACCTTC.

V and J are TRBV10-3 and TRBJ2-1; TRBD1 matches 10 bases. Germline-derived CDR1 and CDR2 are ENHRY and SYGVKD. CDR3 length equals 16 residues. The V segment lost 6 bases and the J segment 3 bases; nucleotides outside the gene matches: 8. The DNA of the CDR3 is TGTGCCATCAGCGGGAAGGACAGGGGGAACTACAATGAGCAGTTCTTC. Its translation: CAISGKDRGNYNEQFF.

The chain carries TRBV9 and TRBJ2-5; 12 bases map to TRBD2. The CDR3 has 15 amino acids. Germline V CDR1 and CDR2: SGDLS, YYNGEE. Germline trimming cut 8 bases from V and 0 bases from J; bases unmatched to any gene: 5. CDR3 loop: CARPGTSGHQETQYF. Written as DNA, the CDR3 is TGTGCCAGACCCGGGACTAGCGGGCACCAAGAGACCCAGTACTTC.

The CDR3 DNA sequence: TGTGCCAGCAGCTTAGACGGTAGACAGCCCCAGCATTTT. Protein product: CASSLDGRQPQHF. The V call is TRBV7-9, the J call TRBJ1-5; no firm D call. Per the germline V gene, CDR1 is SEHNR and CDR2 is FQNEAQ (reference sequence). CDR3 size: 13 residues. The V end lost 1 base, the J end lost 7 bases, and 8 bases lay between the germline ends.

This chain connects TRBV3-1 (or the pseudogene TRBV3-2) to TRBJ1-4, with TRBD1 matching 7 bases. The CDR3 spans 14 residues. V shed 5 bases, J shed 6 bases, and the junction held 6 bases outside the gene matches. In germline, CDR1 is LGHDT, CDR2 YNNKEL (reference sequence). The CDR3 sequence: CASSSGQKDEKLFF. Here the CDR3 DNA reads TGTGCCAGCAGCTCGGGACAGAAGGATGAAAAACTGTTTTTT.

The CDR3 DNA is TGTGCCAGCAGCTTCGGGGGTAGCAATGAGCAGTTCTTC. The encoded protein is CASSFGGSNEQFF. The rearrangement uses TRBV5-5 and TRBJ2-1, with D possibly matching TRBD2 (6 bases). Germline V gene lookup returns CDR1 SGHKS and CDR2 YYEKEE (reference sequence). Trimming stripped 2 bases from V and 6 bases from J, with 9 bases between. The length of the CDR3 is 13 residues.

The genes are TRBV15 and TRBJ1-1, with unresolved D. The germline V gene has CDR1 LNHNV and CDR2 YYDKDF (reference sequence). V dropped 1 base and J dropped 1 base, with 16 bases sitting between them. CDR3 length: 17 amino acids. CDR3 amino acids: CATSRGGGRRANTEAFF. CDR3 nucleotides: TGTGCCACCAGCAGAGGGGGAGGGAGACGGGCGAACACTGAAGCTTTCTTT.

In this sample, this clone turned up a few times. The J gene is TRBJ1-4, the V gene TRBV5-1, with D unresolved. This CDR3 spans 10 amino acids. From germline, CDR1 is SGHRS and CDR2 YFSETQ. V was pared by 6 bases and J by 13 bases, with 10 bases between. Here the CDR3 reads CASTPLRLFF. For the CDR3, the DNA is TGCGCCAGCACTCCCCTGAGACTGTTTTTT.

The rearrangement links TRBV28 to TRBJ2-1, with 8 bases aligning to TRBD2. J was trimmed by 2 bases and V by 5 bases; bases with no gene match: 8. The CDR3 has 16 amino acids. Germline-derived CDR1 and CDR2 are MDHEN and SYDVKM. The CDR3, as DNA: TGTGCCAGCAGTCCAATAGCGGGACCCGCCTACAATGAGCAGTTCTTC. Translated, it gives CASSPIAGPAYNEQFF.

In its sample, this clone was seen once. V and J are TRBV19 and TRBJ2-5; 9 bases are shared with TRBD1. The CDR3 contains 15 residues. CDR1 and CDR2 from the germline V gene are LNHDA and SQIVND (reference sequence). J gave up 5 bases and V 6 bases, and 10 bases lay outside the gene matches. This CDR3 is CASRGQGFFRETQYF. CDR3 nucleotides: TGTGCCAGTAGGGGACAGGGTTTTTTTCGGGAGACCCAGTACTTC. Filled out from reference TRBV19 and TRBJ2-5, the complete variable domain reads DGGITQSPKYLFRKEGQNVTLSCEQNLNHDAMYWYRQDPGQGLRLIYYSQIVNDFQKGDIAEGYSVSREKKESFPLTVTSAQKNPTAFYLCASRGQGFFRETQYFGPGTRLLVL.

This clone appeared a few times. The chain has TRBV9 and TRBJ1-1, with 11 bases that match TRBD1. With 3 bases clipped from V and 8 bases from J, the junction kept 9 bases outside the gene matches. The CDR3 extends over 15 amino acids. Germline CDR1 is SGDLS and CDR2 is YYNGEE. CDR3 amino acids: CASSAPGQGDLEAFF. For the CDR3, the DNA is TGTGCCAGCAGCGCTCCGGGACAGGGGGACTTGGAAGCTTTCTTT.